The rows below give T cell receptor beta chains drawn from one sample of a study of control samples from healthy donors and cancer patients. TCRdb's table, derived via immunoSEQ multiplex PCR, lists solely in-frame clones and lacks some. The profile shows 150,000 to 160,000 clones, over 85% of them singletons. Sample: blood. The receptor source for this set is a man in his fifties or sixties in good health. CDR3s include the opening cysteine and the closing phenylalanine or tryptophan. The D gene is left open where the match is weak. Expanded clones get a size class; other rows say once, few or many, or leave the size out.

v_call,j_call,cdr3_length,d_call,clone_size,cdr3_aa,cdr3_nt
TRBV9,TRBJ2-3,14,.,once,CASSVASRTDTQYF,TGTGCCAGCAGCGTAGCGAGCCGGACAGATACGCAGTATTTT
TRBV27,TRBJ2-3,16,.,.,CASARGRLTGRDTQYF,TGTGCCAGCGCAAGGGGACGTCTTACAGGGAGGGATACGCAGTATTTT
TRBV19,TRBJ2-7,13,TRBD2,.,CASGSGRAYEQYF,TGTGCCAGTGGTAGCGGGAGGGCCTACGAGCAGTACTTC
TRBV18,TRBJ2-7,13,.,.,CASSHRPGVEQYF,TGTGCCAGCTCACACAGGCCGGGGGTCGAGCAGTACTTC
TRBV28,TRBJ2-7,15,TRBD1,.,CASQLPGQGAQEQYF,TGTGCCAGCCAGTTGCCGGGACAGGGGGCGCAAGAGCAGTACTTC
TRBV24-1,TRBJ2-4,12,.,.,CATSQGPNIQYF,TGTGCCACCAGTCAGGGACCCAACATTCAGTACTTC
TRBV11-2,TRBJ2-1,13,.,.,CASSIDQDNEQFF,TGTGCCAGCAGCATCGACCAAGACAATGAGCAGTTCTTC
TRBV7-2,TRBJ1-2,14,TRBD1,.,CASSSQGDRYGYTF,TGTGCCAGCAGCTCACAGGGGGATAGGTATGGCTACACCTTC
TRBV4-1,TRBJ2-2,18,TRBD2,.,CASSRWGLAGTNTGELFF,TGCGCCAGCAGCCGGTGGGGACTAGCGGGAACGAACACCGGGGAGCTGTTTTTT
TRBV6-5,TRBJ1-5,15,.,.,CASSYGRWSNQPQHF,TGTGCCAGCAGTTACGGTAGGTGGAGCAATCAGCCCCAGCATTTT
TRBV7-3,TRBJ2-7,15,TRBD1,.,CASSLGQGETYEQYF,TGTGCCAGCAGTTTGGGACAGGGTGAGACCTACGAGCAGTACTTC
TRBV5-4,TRBJ2-1,13,.,.,CASSPGTTNEQFF,TGTGCCAGCAGCCCTGGGACAACCAATGAGCAGTTCTTC
TRBV6-2/TRBV6-3,TRBJ2-5,18,TRBD2,.,CASSPPAGGPFREETQYF,TGTGCCAGCAGCCCTCCAGCGGGAGGGCCGTTTAGAGAAGAGACCCAGTACTTC
TRBV14,TRBJ2-5,16,.,.,CASSQDAGAYQETQYF,TGTGCCAGCAGCCAAGACGCAGGGGCCTACCAAGAGACCCAGTACTTC
TRBV6-1,TRBJ1-2,16,.,.,CASSGDSRYLNYGYTF,TGTGCCAGCAGTGGCGACAGTCGATATCTCAACTATGGCTACACCTTC
TRBV27,TRBJ2-7,15,TRBD1,.,CASSLGAGGSYEQYF,TGTGCCAGCAGTTTAGGGGCAGGGGGCAGCTACGAGCAGTACTTC
TRBV9,TRBJ2-1,16,TRBD2,.,CASSGSTSGKYNEQFF,TGTGCCAGCAGCGGAAGCACTAGCGGGAAGTACAATGAGCAGTTCTTC
TRBV7-2,TRBJ1-5,13,.,.,CASARQPGQPQHF,TGTGCCAGCGCCCGACAGCCAGGTCAGCCCCAGCATTTT
TRBV6-5,TRBJ1-3,13,TRBD1,once,CASKTGTGNTIYF,TGTGCCAGTAAGACAGGGACTGGAAACACCATATATTTT
TRBV24-1,TRBJ2-1,16,TRBD2,.,CATSDGTSGRTYEQFF,TGTGCCACCAGTGATGGGACTAGCGGGAGGACTTATGAGCAGTTCTTC
TRBV29-1,TRBJ2-5,14,TRBD1,.,CSVALTGVGETQYF,TGCAGCGTTGCACTTACAGGGGTTGGAGAGACCCAGTACTTC
TRBV20-1,TRBJ2-7,12,TRBD2,.,CSASSGRYEQYF,TGCAGTGCTAGTAGCGGGAGATACGAGCAGTACTTC
TRBV5-1,TRBJ2-7,14,TRBD1,.,CASRRDSFSYEQYF,TGCGCCAGCAGACGGGACAGTTTTTCCTACGAGCAGTACTTC
TRBV9,TRBJ2-3,15,TRBD2,.,CASSTASGSGDTQYF,TGTGCCAGCAGCACCGCTAGCGGGAGCGGTGATACGCAGTATTTT
TRBV18,TRBJ2-2,12,.,.,CASSQSTGELFF,TGTGCCAGCTCACAAAGTACCGGGGAGCTGTTTTTT
TRBV11-2,TRBJ1-1,15,TRBD1,.,CASSFRTGENTEAFF,TGTGCCAGCAGCTTCCGGACAGGGGAGAACACTGAAGCTTTCTTT
TRBV13,TRBJ1-2,12,.,.,CASSLTDYGYTF,TGTGCCAGCAGCTTAACGGATTATGGCTACACCTTC
TRBV10-1,TRBJ1-2,13,.,.,CASAQDRSYGYTF,TGCGCCAGTGCCCAAGACAGGAGCTATGGCTACACCTTC
TRBV11-3,TRBJ2-2,19,TRBD2,.,CASSLDEGLAHANTGELFF,TGTGCCAGCAGCTTAGATGAGGGACTAGCCCACGCGAACACCGGGGAGCTGTTTTTT
TRBV19,TRBJ2-1,16,.,.,CASSIEGPRWNNEQFF,TGTGCCAGTAGTATAGAGGGCCCCCGGTGGAACAATGAGCAGTTCTTC
TRBV5-5,TRBJ1-1,15,TRBD1,.,CASSGQGARSTEAFF,TGTGCCAGCAGCGGACAGGGGGCGCGTAGCACTGAAGCTTTCTTT
TRBV27,TRBJ1-4,13,.,.,CASSLWGSEKLFF,TGTGCCAGCAGTTTATGGGGGAGTGAAAAACTGTTTTTT
TRBV19,TRBJ1-2,13,TRBD1,.,CASSMNRGQGYTF,TGTGCCAGTAGTATGAACAGGGGGCAAGGCTACACCTTC
TRBV27,TRBJ2-7,14,.,.,CASSLAGSLYEQYF,TGTGCCAGCAGTTTAGCAGGGTCCCTTTACGAGCAGTACTTC
TRBV12-3/TRBV12-4,TRBJ1-1,13,.,.,CASSLWGEAEAFF,TGTGCCAGCAGTTTATGGGGGGAGGCTGAAGCTTTCTTT
TRBV18,TRBJ1-2,12,.,.,CASSQGGYGYTF,TGTGCCAGCTCACAGGGTGGCTATGGCTACACCTTC
TRBV19,TRBJ2-1,14,TRBD2,once,CASTLAGPYNEQFF,TGTGCCAGTACACTAGCGGGACCATACAATGAGCAGTTCTTC
TRBV4-1,TRBJ2-2,17,.,.,CASSQDGGLVVTGELFF,TGCGCCAGCAGCCAAGATGGGGGGCTAGTGGTCACCGGGGAGCTGTTTTTT
TRBV30,TRBJ1-2,13,TRBD1,.,CAWTTGGRRGYTF,TGTGCCTGGACGACAGGGGGCAGGAGGGGCTACACCTTC
TRBV4-1,TRBJ2-7,18,TRBD2,.,CASSQEGLAGGLYYEQYF,TGCGCCAGCAGCCAAGAGGGACTAGCGGGAGGGCTATACTACGAGCAGTACTTC
TRBV14,TRBJ1-2,15,TRBD1,.,CASSVWTGGRYGYTF,TGTGCCAGCAGCGTTTGGACAGGCGGCCGCTATGGCTACACCTTC
TRBV24-1,TRBJ2-1,16,TRBD2,.,CATSESSGISYNEQFF,TGTGCCACCAGTGAGAGTAGCGGGATTTCCTACAATGAGCAGTTCTTC
TRBV4-1,TRBJ1-5,15,TRBD1,once,CASSTGQGGGQPQHF,TGCGCCAGCAGTACCGGACAGGGTGGGGGACAGCCCCAGCATTTT
TRBV3-1/TRBV3-2,TRBJ2-4,15,.,.,CASSPGPLAKNIQYF,TGTGCCAGCAGCCCGGGACCCCTAGCCAAAAACATTCAGTACTTC
TRBV19,TRBJ1-2,14,TRBD1,.,CASTPGAGGNGYTF,TGTGCCAGTACCCCGGGGGCAGGGGGTAATGGCTACACCTTC
TRBV19,TRBJ2-2,15,.,.,CASYDRGFDAGELFF,TGTGCCAGCTACGATCGCGGGTTCGACGCCGGGGAGCTGTTTTTT
TRBV5-6,TRBJ1-1,15,TRBD1,once,CASSWDRGRLTEAFF,TGTGCCAGCAGCTGGGACAGGGGGCGTCTAACTGAAGCTTTCTTT
TRBV28,TRBJ1-2,11,.,.,CASSFRGGNTF,TGTGCCAGCAGTTTCAGGGGCGGTAACACCTTC
TRBV6-5,TRBJ2-5,15,.,.,CASLLSAGAGETQYF,TGTGCCAGCCTTCTGTCGGCAGGGGCAGGGGAGACCCAGTACTTC
TRBV2,TRBJ2-3,17,TRBD1,.,CASRSRDRVPSTDTQYF,TGTGCCAGCAGATCCCGGGACAGGGTCCCTAGCACAGATACGCAGTATTTT
TRBV21-1,TRBJ1-5,15,.,.,CASSKAPDSNQPQHF,TGTGCCAGCAGCAAAGCGCCAGATAGCAATCAGCCCCAGCATTTT
TRBV28,TRBJ1-4,17,TRBD1,.,CASSPTRGTGAFEKLFF,TGTGCCAGCAGTCCTACGCGGGGGACAGGGGCCTTTGAAAAACTGTTTTTT
TRBV5-1,TRBJ1-2,14,TRBD1,.,CASSPGGPPYGYTF,TGCGCCAGCAGCCCAGGGGGCCCCCCCTATGGCTACACCTTC
TRBV5-1,TRBJ2-3,14,.,.,CASSLGARADTQYF,TGCGCCAGCAGCTTGGGAGCGAGGGCAGATACGCAGTATTTT
TRBV5-1,TRBJ1-2,16,TRBD1,.,CASSRDRGPINYGYTF,TGCGCCAGCAGCAGGGACAGGGGTCCCATCAACTATGGCTACACCTTC
TRBV28,TRBJ2-2,13,.,.,CASRGQSTGELFF,TGTGCCAGCAGAGGACAATCCACCGGGGAGCTGTTTTTT
TRBV6-1,TRBJ2-7,14,TRBD1,.,CASSEDRFPDEQYF,TGTGCCAGCAGTGAGGACAGGTTCCCCGACGAGCAGTACTTC
TRBV6-5,TRBJ1-6,15,.,.,CASSYKPRGNSPLHF,TGTGCCAGCAGTTACAAGCCAAGGGGTAATTCACCCCTCCACTTT
TRBV3-1/TRBV3-2,TRBJ1-2,13,.,.,CASSQAAEGGYTF,TGTGCCAGCAGCCAAGCGGCGGAAGGAGGCTACACCTTC
TRBV27,TRBJ2-6,16,.,.,CASSPTSNPGANVLTF,TGTGCCAGCAGTCCAACCTCTAACCCCGGGGCCAACGTCCTGACTTTC